This T cell receptor (beta chain) is from a study of CD8+ T cells in alopecia areata. Study-wide background: It was 6 to 18 months of tofacitinib, and then there were 6 months off drug.

Study results and caveats: On tofacitinib, scalp clonality and expanded CD8+ clones among top 100 fell significantly. Any link of baseline CD8+ expansion to response, resting on one nonresponder, remains uncertain.

Points on this clone: Its antigen is not known.

Germline CDR1 reads LGHNA; CDR2 reads YNFKEQ. The CDR3 spans 15 residues. Trimming took 4 bases from V and 3 from J; bases not matched to a gene: 3. After isolation, RNA underwent reverse transcription to generate cDNA as the sequencing template. TCRdb keeps only in-frame clones here, not all; method: immunoSEQ multiplex PCR. The table includes 4,500 to 6,000 clones, 71% detected once. The treatment is: oral pan-JAK inhibitor, 5-10 mg twice daily. Punch biopsies of lesional scalp, plus peripheral blood, were taken from alopecia areata patients. V usage is TRBV4-2 and J usage is TRBJ2-7, with 13 positions matching TRBD2. Source: skin, taken at week 24, from a patient treated with tofacitinib. The clonotype comes from a human donor with alopecia areata. CDR3 sequence (DNA): TGTGCCAGCAGCCCGGGACTAGCGGGGATCTACGAGCAGTACTTC. Residues: CASSPGLAGIYEQYF.